Sequencing of this T cell receptor (beta chain) was carried out in a study of T cell responses to AZD1222 COVID-19 vaccine. Assay: immunoSEQ multiplex PCR; the TCRdb copy retains only in-frame clones and omits some. The sample shows under 150,000 clones, 85% to 90% of them seen only once. In the case of this clone: Antigen specificity is unknown.

Germline lookup yields CDR1 LGHDT and CDR2 YNNKEL (reference sequence). CDR3 size: 16 residues. V lost 4 bases to trimming and J lost 2 bases, with 12 bases between them. Broader study findings: Dominant at 160-218 and 743-854, vaccine-associated CD4 TCRs also spanned spike. Possibly, clonal diversity was underestimated; donors were largely white British and included more females.

The sample here was peripheral blood, taken 28 days after the second AZD1222 dose. The chain couples TRBV3-1 (or the pseudogene TRBV3-2) to TRBJ2-6; D might be TRBD1 (6 bases). The receptor's source is an adult who received the AZD1222 COVID-19 vaccine. CDR3 sequence: CASSPLSGAGANVLTF. CDR3 DNA: TGTGCCAGCAGCCCACTCTCAGGGGCTGGGGCCAACGTCCTGACTTTC.